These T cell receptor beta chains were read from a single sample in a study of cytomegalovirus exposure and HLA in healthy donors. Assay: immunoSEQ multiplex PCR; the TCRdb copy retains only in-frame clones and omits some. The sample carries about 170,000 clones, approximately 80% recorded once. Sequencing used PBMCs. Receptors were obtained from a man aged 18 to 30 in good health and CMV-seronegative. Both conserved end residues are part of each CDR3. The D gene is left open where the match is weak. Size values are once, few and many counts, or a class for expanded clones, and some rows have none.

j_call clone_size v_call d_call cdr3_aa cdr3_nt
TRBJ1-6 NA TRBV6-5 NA CASSLGQSWGSPLHF TGTGCCAGCAGCTTAGGACAGTCTTGGGGTTCACCCCTCCACTTT
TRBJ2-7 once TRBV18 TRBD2 CASSPREGLAYEQYF TGTGCCAGCTCACCCCGGGAGGGACTAGCTTACGAGCAGTACTTC
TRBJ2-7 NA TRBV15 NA CATSRITGPPRTYEQYF TGTGCCACCAGCAGGATAACAGGACCCCCGCGAACCTACGAGCAGTACTTC
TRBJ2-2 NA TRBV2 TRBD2 CASSYGLAGGQNTGELFF TGTGCCAGCAGCTACGGACTAGCGGGGGGACAAAACACCGGGGAGCTGTTTTTT
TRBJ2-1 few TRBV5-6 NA CASSFTGAPYNEQFF TGTGCCAGCAGCTTCACGGGAGCCCCCTACAATGAGCAGTTCTTC
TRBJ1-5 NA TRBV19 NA CASSIQGNNQPQHF TGTGCCAGTAGTATCCAGGGGAACAATCAGCCCCAGCATTTT
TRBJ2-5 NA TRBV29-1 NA CSVGGGQGGETQYF TGCAGCGTTGGGGGCGGACAGGGAGGGGAGACCCAGTACTTC
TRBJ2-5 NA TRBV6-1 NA CASSEPAVQIKETQYF TGTGCCAGCAGTGAGCCCGCGGTGCAGATCAAAGAGACCCAGTACTTC
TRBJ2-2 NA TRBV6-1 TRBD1 CASSDRGQDTGELFF TGTGCCAGCAGTGACCGGGGACAGGACACCGGGGAGCTGTTTTTT
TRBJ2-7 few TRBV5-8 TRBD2 CASILAGGPIGYEQYF TGTGCCAGCATACTAGCGGGAGGGCCGATAGGCTACGAGCAGTACTTC
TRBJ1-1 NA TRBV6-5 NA CASSYSRAENTEAFF TGTGCCAGCAGTTACTCGAGGGCAGAGAACACTGAAGCTTTCTTT
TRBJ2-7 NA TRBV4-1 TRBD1 CASSQAGQGSSYEQYF TGCGCCAGCAGCCAAGCTGGACAGGGGAGCTCCTACGAGCAGTACTTC
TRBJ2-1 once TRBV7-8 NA CASSLGGMDEQFF TGTGCCAGCAGCTTAGGAGGGATGGATGAGCAGTTCTTC
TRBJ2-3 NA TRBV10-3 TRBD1 CAISGQGTGTDTQYF TGTGCCATCAGCGGACAGGGGACGGGCACAGATACGCAGTATTTT
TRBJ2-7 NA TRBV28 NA CAGSGTAGAEQYF TGTGCCGGATCAGGGACTGCCGGCGCCGAGCAGTACTTC
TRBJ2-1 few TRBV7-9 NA CASGPLVYRDEQFF TGTGCCAGCGGCCCGCTTGTTTACCGGGATGAGCAGTTCTTC
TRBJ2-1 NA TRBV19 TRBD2 CASSPTGTSGRNEQFF TGTGCCAGTAGTCCTACCGGGACTAGCGGGCGGAATGAGCAGTTCTTC
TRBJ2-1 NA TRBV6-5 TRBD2 CASSYSAGGIFNEQFF TGTGCCAGCAGTTACTCGGCGGGAGGGATATTCAATGAGCAGTTCTTC
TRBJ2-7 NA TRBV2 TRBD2 CASRGGSGRFPYEQYF TGTGCCAGCAGGGGAGGTAGCGGGAGGTTCCCCTACGAGCAGTACTTC
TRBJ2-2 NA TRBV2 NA CASTGHPNTGELFF TGTGCCAGTACGGGACACCCGAATACCGGGGAGCTGTTTTTT
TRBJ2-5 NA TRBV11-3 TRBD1 CASSLGQGELETQYF TGTGCCAGCAGCTTGGGACAGGGGGAGTTGGAGACCCAGTACTTC
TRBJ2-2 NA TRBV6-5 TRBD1 CASTWDRDTGELFF TGTGCCAGCACTTGGGACAGGGACACCGGGGAGCTGTTTTTT
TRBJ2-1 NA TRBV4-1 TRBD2 CASSQSTSGGANEQFF TGCGCCAGCAGCCAGTCGACTAGCGGGGGGGCCAATGAGCAGTTCTTC
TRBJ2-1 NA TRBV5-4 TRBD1 CASSYQGQGAREQFF TGTGCCAGCAGCTATCAGGGACAGGGGGCTCGAGAGCAGTTCTTC
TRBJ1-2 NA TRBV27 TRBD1 CASGFIRDRGFYGYTF TGTGCCAGCGGATTTATACGGGACAGGGGATTCTATGGCTACACCTTC
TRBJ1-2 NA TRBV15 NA CATSREFGGFSYGYTF TGTGCCACCAGCAGAGAATTTGGCGGATTTAGCTATGGCTACACCTTC
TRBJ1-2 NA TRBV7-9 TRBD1 CASSHPRGTGTGGYTF TGTGCCAGCAGCCACCCCCGGGGGACAGGCACTGGGGGCTACACCTTC
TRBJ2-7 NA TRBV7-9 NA CASSHGGEQYF TGTGCCAGCAGCCACGGAGGCGAGCAGTACTTC
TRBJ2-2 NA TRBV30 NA CAWSMRARNTGELFF TGTGCCTGGAGTATGAGGGCACGAAACACCGGGGAGCTGTTTTTT
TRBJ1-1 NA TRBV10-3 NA CAISEQLTVNTEAFF TGTGCCATCAGTGAGCAACTGACAGTGAACACTGAAGCTTTCTTT
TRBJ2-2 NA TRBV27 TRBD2 CASSLAGRRLFF TGTGCCAGCAGTCTAGCGGGGCGCCGGCTGTTTTTT
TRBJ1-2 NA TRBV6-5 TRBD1 CASSRLTGATYGYTF TGTGCCAGCAGCAGGCTGACAGGGGCCACCTATGGCTACACCTTC
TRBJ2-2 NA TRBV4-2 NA CASSQASTFNTGELFF TGTGCCAGCAGCCAAGCATCGACATTTAACACCGGGGAGCTGTTTTTT
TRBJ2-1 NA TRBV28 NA CASSTRRTEPYNEQFF TGTGCCAGCAGCACCCGGCGGACAGAACCGTACAATGAGCAGTTCTTC
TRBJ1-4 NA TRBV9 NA CASSVADRREEKLFF TGTGCCAGCAGCGTAGCTGACAGGAGAGAAGAAAAACTGTTTTTT
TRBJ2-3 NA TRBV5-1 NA CASSVFSRGNTDTQYF TGCGCCAGCAGTGTTTTCTCAAGGGGGAACACAGATACGCAGTATTTT
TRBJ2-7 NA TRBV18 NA CASSPFGEYEQYF TGTGCCAGCTCACCATTTGGGGAGTACGAGCAGTACTTC
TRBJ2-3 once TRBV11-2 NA CASSLDPGDTQYF TGTGCCAGCAGCTTAGATCCGGGAGATACGCAGTATTTT
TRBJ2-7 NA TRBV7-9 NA CASSRLTGRGTYEQYF TGTGCCAGCAGCCGCTTGACAGGAAGGGGGACATACGAGCAGTACTTC
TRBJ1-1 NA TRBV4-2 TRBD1 CASSQALQGRNTEAFF TGTGCCAGCAGCCAGGCCCTACAGGGGAGGAACACTGAAGCTTTCTTT
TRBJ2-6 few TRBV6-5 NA CASYTGISGANVLTF TGTGCCAGCTATACGGGAATCTCTGGGGCCAACGTCCTGACTTTC
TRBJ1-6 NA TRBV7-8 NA CASSLEGSESSYNSPLHF TGTGCCAGCAGCTTAGAAGGTTCGGAGAGCTCCTATAATTCACCCCTCCACTTT
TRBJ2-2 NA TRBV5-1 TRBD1 CASRPDRENTGELFF TGCGCCAGCAGACCGGACAGGGAGAACACCGGGGAGCTGTTTTTT
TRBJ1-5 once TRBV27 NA CASTIFRGRNQPQHF TGTGCCAGCACCATCTTCCGGGGTCGAAATCAGCCCCAGCATTTT
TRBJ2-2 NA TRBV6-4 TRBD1 CASSATGTGEPGELFF TGTGCCAGCAGCGCAACCGGGACAGGGGAGCCCGGGGAGCTGTTTTTT
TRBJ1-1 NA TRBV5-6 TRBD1 CASSLVQGATKNTEAFF TGTGCCAGCAGCTTGGTTCAGGGGGCTACGAAGAACACTGAAGCTTTCTTT
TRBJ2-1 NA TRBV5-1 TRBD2 CASSFSGGANEQFF TGCGCCAGCAGCTTTAGCGGGGGGGCCAATGAGCAGTTCTTC
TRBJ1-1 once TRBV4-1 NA CASSKTNTEAFF TGCGCCAGCAGCAAAACTAACACTGAAGCTTTCTTT
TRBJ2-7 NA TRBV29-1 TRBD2 CSVRGSGYEQYF TGCAGCGTGAGGGGTAGCGGGTACGAGCAGTACTTC
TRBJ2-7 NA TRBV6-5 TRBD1 CASSYFDRGIYEQYF TGTGCCAGCAGTTACTTTGACAGGGGGATATACGAGCAGTACTTC
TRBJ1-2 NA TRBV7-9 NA CSSSLGGVPQVSGYTF TGTTCCAGCAGCTTAGGCGGGGTCCCCCAGGTTAGTGGCTACACCTTC
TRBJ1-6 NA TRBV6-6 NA CASRQGIVSPLHF TGTGCCAGCAGACAGGGTATCGTTTCACCCCTCCACTTT
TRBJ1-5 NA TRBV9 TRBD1 CASSVDRGTAPQHF TGTGCCAGCAGCGTAGACAGGGGAACGGCACCCCAGCATTTT